One TCR beta chain is described in this entry. Its antigen is unidentified. This CDR3 is built from 16 residues. Germline values: CDR1 SEHNR, CDR2 FQNEAQ (reference sequence). Between the trimmed V and J ends, which lost 3 bases and 1 base, there was a span of 12 bases. These data belong to a study of CD8 T cells in ankylosing spondylitis. Study-level points and caveats: Clones linked to disease were reported to show significant enrichment in matched ankylosing spondylitis synovial fluid. What seemed typical of ankylosing spondylitis blood was a TCR beta motif built from 8 or 9 highly homologous variants.

Quantitative 5'-RACE with molecular barcodes produced the TCR beta libraries. TCRdb processed the 5' RACE reads anew with MiXCR; each CDR3 protein has one entry. Among just under 350,000 distinct CDR3 sequences listed, about 15% were seen once. The rearrangement joins TRBV7-9 to TRBJ2-2; no definite D call. The sequencing input was blood, either unsorted or a sorted T cell fraction (not recorded which). The origin of this receptor is a male donor with ankylosing spondylitis or in good health (not recorded which). Here the CDR3 reads CASSLRNNWNTGELFF. CDR3 sequence (DNA): TGTGCCAGCAGCTTGAGGAACAACTGGAACACCGGGGAGCTGTTTTTT.